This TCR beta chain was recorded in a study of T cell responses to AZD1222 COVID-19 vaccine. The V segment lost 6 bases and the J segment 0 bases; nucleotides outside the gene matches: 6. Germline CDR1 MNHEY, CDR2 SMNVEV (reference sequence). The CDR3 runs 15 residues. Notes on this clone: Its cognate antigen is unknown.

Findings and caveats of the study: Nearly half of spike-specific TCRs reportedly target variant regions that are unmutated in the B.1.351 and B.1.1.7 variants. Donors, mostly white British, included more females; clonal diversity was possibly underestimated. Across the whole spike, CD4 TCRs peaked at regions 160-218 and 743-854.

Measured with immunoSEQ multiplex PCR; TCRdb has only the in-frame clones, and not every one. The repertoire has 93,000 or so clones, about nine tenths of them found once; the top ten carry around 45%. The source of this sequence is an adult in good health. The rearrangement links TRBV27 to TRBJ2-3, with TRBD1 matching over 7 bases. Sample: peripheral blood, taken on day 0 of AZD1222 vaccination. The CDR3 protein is CASSPGQASTDTQYF. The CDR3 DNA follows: TGTGCCAGCAGCCCAGGACAGGCGAGCACAGATACGCAGTATTTT.